The TCR beta chain described here comes from a study of OX40 agonist ivuxolimab in advanced cancers. Study-wide context: Mean age approximately 66 years, range 23 to 79; around 80% male. Prior checkpoint blockade (anti-PD-1, anti-PD-L1 or anti-CTLA-4) was permitted; about 40% had it.

This CDR3 is 14 amino acids long. The germline V gene has CDR1 SGHTA and CDR2 FQGNSA. Trimming left V 2 bases short and J 1 base short, with 8 bases between. Study outcomes and limitations: More expanded clones were found, on average, in CD8+ than in CD4+ T cells. CD4+ and CD8+ blood T cells expanded clonally by week 6 at 0.1 to 3.0 mg/kg.

Sequenced by immunoSEQ multiplex PCR; TCRdb stores in-frame clones only, minus some. The repertoire has about 46,000 clones, roughly four fifths of them found once; the top ten carry approximately 1.8%. As to this clone: Its antigen is still unknown. Other DNA sequences in this specimen translate into the identical CDR3.

The chain has TRBV7-2 and TRBJ1-1; D is uncertain. The sequences come from CD4+ or CD8+ T cells sorted from blood, collected in a trial of the OX40 agonist ivuxolimab. The origin of this receptor is an adult with an advanced solid tumor such as melanoma, head and neck, liver or kidney cancer. The CDR3 loop reads CASSLSRQNTEAFF. Written as DNA, the CDR3 is TGTGCCAGCAGCTTAAGCAGGCAGAACACTGAAGCTTTCTTT.